This T cell receptor (beta chain) was recovered during a study of blood T cell repertoires in COVID-19. Participants reported their clinical history, and cohort assignment relied on those reports. TCRdb's table, derived via immunoSEQ multiplex PCR, lists solely in-frame clones and lacks some. The sample includes 350,000 to 500,000 clones, roughly 88% of them seen just once. What was sequenced was PBMCs or T cells enriched from blood (not recorded which). The TCR was taken from a woman between 18 and 29 years old who had been exposed to COVID-19.

The CDR3 sequence is CSVEGQRGLAGAEQYF. CDR3 coding DNA: TGCAGCGTTGAAGGGCAACGGGGACTAGCGGGAGCCGAGCAGTACTTC. The gene calls are TRBV29-1 and TRBJ2-7, with TRBD2 matching over 14 bases. Germline-derived CDR1 and CDR2 are SQVTM and ANQGSEA. Trimming took 1 base from V and 6 from J; bases not matched to a gene: 8. This CDR3 spans 16 amino acids.